Detailed here is one TCR beta chain. This clonotype was seen at least ten times. Its antigen is not yet known. No much larger clonotype is one base removed from it; base qualities were not supplied. The data were taken from a study of neurological immune-mediated disorders (dated by TCRdb to the late 2010s). A note on the overall study: Among the roughly 34 multiple sclerosis patients, relapsing-remitting MS was present in roughly 30 and secondary progressive MS was present in 3. Peripheral blood TCR-beta repertoires from HTLV-I-associated myelopathy (HAM/TSP) patients, multiple sclerosis patients and healthy controls were compared by UMI-based sequencing. Of the 68 subjects in the cohort, about 14 were HAM/TSP patients, roughly 34 were multiple sclerosis patients, and about 20 were healthy controls. The 106 TCR-beta libraries covered PBMC samples along with longitudinal samples, technical triplicates, and paired sorted CD4+ and CD8+ T-cell subsets. On the study overall, not on this receptor specifically: Expanded clones from different subjects shared no identical CDR3 amino acid sequences, which suggests that TCR-beta repertoires were private in all groups. The highest TCR clonal expansion was observed in HAM/TSP patients, whereas the lowest was observed in MS patients, even when compared with healthy controls. The MS cluster showed no association with clinical or MRI features, and the authors stated that larger cohorts are needed. In a phylogenetic analysis, the repertoires of 18 out of 34 MS patients fell into a single cluster of related CDR3 sequences, pointing to a possible signature at the repertoire level.

Libraries from unsorted PBMCs were made from 2 million PBMCs kept in RNAlater at -80 degrees C until RNA extraction. The multiple sclerosis patients were enrolled in a US clinical protocol that evaluated disease progression with magnetic resonance imaging. Peripheral blood was subjected to Ficoll-Hypaque density gradient centrifugation to isolate PBMCs, which were then cryopreserved in liquid nitrogen. cDNA was synthesized by template-switch 5'RACE using a primer with a 10-nucleotide random unique molecular identifier that tagged each TCR transcript. Each sequencing run produced over 160 million TCR-beta sequences covering 15-18 subjects. The RNeasy kit was used to extract total RNA. TCR-beta VDJ regions were amplified with primers for the TCR constant region and the 5'RACE anchor, using the KAPA Real-time Library Amplification kit. A first PCR added sample indexes and Illumina adaptors, and a second PCR then raised library yield. After purification with Ampure beads, the TCR product of roughly 650 bp was size-selected on a 2% E-gel SizeSelection system. Before pooling, library quality was assessed on a Bioanalyzer, concentration was determined with Qubit, and library quantification was performed with the Kapa Library Quantification kit. An Illumina HiSeq 2500 was used to sequence the libraries paired-end at 2 x 150 bp. To increase sequence diversity, about 24-32% phiX was spiked into each library pool. Regarding the original processing steps: Quality-filtered reads were processed with the UMI-based MiGEC pipeline, and over 85% of raw TCR sequences were removed by the MiGEC pipeline during error correction. IMGT germline references were used for aligning VDJ genes, and each clonotype was defined as a unique CDR3 amino acid sequence together with its V-J genes. Clonal expansion, Shannon diversity and CDR3 relatedness (CalcPairwiseDistances, ClusterSamples) were evaluated with VDJtools, and phylogenetic trees were built with CLCbio workbench. A clone was classed as expanded if it had 8 or more unique UMIs, a cutoff based on coefficient-of-variation modelling across technical triplicates. TCRdb reprocessing: public reads trimmed at Q25 with fastp, clones called with MiXCR, in-frame beta chains kept. Under each unique CDR3 protein, matching rows form one entry showing the most common genes and DNA. What appears here as the V and J calls and clone size reflects TCRdb's work, not the paper's. The sample table contains about 48,000 distinct CDR3 sequences; only one count was recorded for about 2% of them. The ten largest clones represent around 2.1% of the sample.

This clonotype was sampled from a middle-aged woman with multiple sclerosis. The sequenced sample was PBMCs.

The DNA reads as follows: TGTGCCAGCAGCTTAGAGGACGGGAATCAGCCCCAGCATTTT. It translates to CASSLEDGNQPQHF. The chain is assembled from TRBV7-9 and TRBJ1-5, with the D gene too uncertain to name. Taken from the germline V gene (reference sequence), the CDR1 and CDR2 loops are SEHNR and FQNEAQ. Reading from cysteine to phenylalanine, the CDR3 counts 14 amino acids. The CDR3 DNA has 42 bases and is translated from base 1. Deletion took 1 base off V and 4 bases off J, with a span of 8 bases between the germline ends.